The entry that follows covers one T cell receptor beta chain sequence. Its antigen is undetermined. The sample belongs to a study of blood T cells in healthy people across ages. Study-level results: Older individuals had lower TCR beta diversity per million T cells (the decline was roughly linear). Naive and antigen-experienced cells could not be conclusively compared, given unsorted PBMCs.

Primers used in a second PCR of about 6 to 12 cycles were a sample-barcoded 5' primer and a J-beta primer mix. In TCRdb, the 5' RACE reads were re-called with MiXCR into one record per CDR3 protein. The table includes around 750,000 distinct CDR3 sequences, 40% to 65% detected once. The clonotype was recovered from a man older than 75 in good health. The sample comprised blood.

The CDR3 sequence: CASSVGRARRDTQYF. In DNA form, the CDR3 reads TGTGCCAGCAGCGTAGGGCGGGCGCGACGAGATACGCAGTATTTT. The J gene is TRBJ2-3, the V gene TRBV9, with D maybe TRBD2 (5 bases). The V and J ends lost 0 bases and 5 bases respectively, with 13 bases between them. CDR1 is SGDLS and CDR2 is YYNGEE in the germline V gene. This CDR3 spans 15 amino acids.